This TCR beta chain was captured in a study of T cells in localized non-small cell lung cancer (dated by TCRdb to 2020 to 2021). Regarding the study in general: The study examined T cell repertoires in 200 to 300 patients with early-stage NSCLC and compared tumors with uninvolved tumor-adjacent lungs. All 240 or so NSCLC patients in the cohort were treatment-naive and had localized lung tumors that were resected. NSCLC patients had a mean age of approximately 72 years, and 129 were male and over 85 female. Study-wide conclusions, independent of this receptor: Higher T cell density in blood was associated with longer overall survival, whereas higher clonality in adjacent lung was associated with shorter survival. Because multi-region sequencing of the tumors was not done, intratumor heterogeneity could not be ruled out. Of the top 100 tumor clones, a median of about 53 were detected in paired uninvolved adjacent lung; 28 were also among that lung's top 100. Uninvolved tumor-adjacent lung showed the highest T cell clonality, higher than tumor, which suggests more focused antigenic responses in the adjacent lung. Because of the exploratory design, TCR variables were selected using unadjusted p-values without false-discovery rate correction.

To note about this clone: Its target antigen remains unknown. No clone much larger than this one lies a single base away; base qualities are absent.

TCR beta CDR3 regions were sequenced from DNA using the immunoSEQ Assay. In the original analysis: To compute T cell density, TCR beta template counts were normalized to usable DNA, which was estimated by amplifying housekeeping genes. Richness was estimated with the preseqR package, extrapolating to 400,000 templates for PBMC samples and 120,000 templates for tissue samples. Clonality was taken to be one minus Pielou's evenness. Differential abundance testing on productive amino-acid clonotypes, with a minimum total count of 5 and an alpha of 0.1, was used to identify tissue-enriched TCRs. The Jaccard Index and the Morisita Overlap Index were used to measure repertoire overlap between compartments. GLIPH grouped TCR beta CDR3s together with public tetramer-defined viral CDR3s, and a viral motif had to include at least three viral sequences and show V-gene enrichment. Here the immuneACCESS table is served through TCRdb, limited to in-frame sequences with V and J called. Missing clones are a known gap in these copies; in checked studies unresolved V genes cover under half, and the rest lacks a known reason. V, J and clone size reflect that table, while D and trimming were determined from the DNA. The sample table lists about 72,000 clones, about four fifths of them with a count of one. Of the sample, about 14% falls within the top ten clones.

V lost 4 bases and J lost 4 bases; the stretch between them is 14 bases long. From cysteine to phenylalanine, the CDR3 is 14 amino acids long. CDR3 DNA is the only sequence kept; it has 42 bases, read in frame from the first base. The germline V gene yields SGDLS for CDR1 and YYNGEE for CDR2. At diagnosis, peripheral blood, uninvolved tumor-adjacent lung and tumor were collected and stored as a combination of fresh-frozen and FFPE material. For TCR repertoire profiling, the blood samples were analyzed as peripheral blood mononuclear cells. The sample was peripheral blood, taken before any cancer treatment. The sequence was obtained from a female donor aged 60 or older with stage I lung adenocarcinoma. This receptor chain uses TRBV9 and TRBJ1-2; the best D guess is TRBD1, with 5 bases matching. Here the CDR3 is given as CASSRVLGGYGYTF. The DNA reads TGTGCCAGCAGCCGGGTCCTTGGGGGCTATGGCTACACCTTC.